Shown below are 19 T cell receptor beta chains from a single sample sequenced in a study of T cells after somatic rescue of genetic block. Assay: immunoSEQ multiplex PCR; the TCRdb copy retains only in-frame clones and omits some. The sample includes tens of thousands of clones, roughly 94% seen only once; the top ten take about 3%. The specimen was peripheral blood mononuclear cells (PBMCs). Receptors originate from a man between 40 and 49 years old.

The chain recombines TRBV7-2 with TRBJ2-5; D gene unclear. Trimming stripped 2 bases from V and 0 bases from J, with 4 bases between. The germline CDR1 and CDR2 sequences are SGHTA and FQGNSA. The CDR3 consists of 13 residues. In DNA form, the CDR3 reads TGTGCCAGCAGCTTACTCCACCAAGAGACCCAGTACTTC. Translation gives CASSLLHQETQYF.

This clone showed up just once. V usage is TRBV7-2 and J usage is TRBJ2-3; D might be TRBD1 or TRBD2, each matching 5 bases. The V end was cut by 5 bases, the J end by 3 bases, with 12 bases between. Looked up from germline, CDR1 is SGHTA and CDR2 is FQGNSA. There are 14 residues in the CDR3. The CDR3 here is CASSQGLATDTQYF. The CDR3 DNA is TGTGCCAGCAGCCAGGGATTAGCGACAGATACGCAGTATTTT. The variable domain in full, with the rest retrieved from reference TRBV7-2 and TRBJ2-3, is GAGVSQSPSNKVTEKGKDVELRCDPISGHTALYWYRQSLGQGLEFLIYFQGNSAPDKSGLPSDRFSAERTGGSVSTLTIQRTQQEDSAVYLCASSQGLATDTQYFGPGTRLTVL.

V usage is TRBV15 and J usage is TRBJ2-5; no clear D. From germline, CDR1 is LNHNV and CDR2 YYDKDF (reference sequence). The length of the CDR3 is 15 residues. V gave up 1 base and J gave up 1 base, with 10 bases separating them. The CDR3 region is CATSRGVDGQETQYF. The CDR3 coding sequence is TGTGCCACCAGCAGAGGTGTTGATGGCCAAGAGACCCAGTACTTC.

This clone was seen only once. The chain couples TRBV18 to TRBJ2-3, with TRBD2 matching 8 bases. Per germline, CDR1 KGHSH and CDR2 LQKENI. J lost 0 bases, V lost 3 bases, and 8 bases had no gene match. The CDR3 runs to 17 residues. The CDR3 DNA reads as TGTGCCAGCTCACCTAATAGCGGGATTTCTAGCACAGATACGCAGTATTTT. Protein product: CASSPNSGISSTDTQYF.

This clone was observed a few times. J is TRBJ1-2 and V is TRBV10-3; TRBD1 matches at 7 bases. The CDR3 covers 13 residues. Germline CDR1 is ENHRY and CDR2 is SYGVKD. V dropped 4 bases and J dropped 4; count of bases not matched to a gene: 3. The CDR3 nucleotides are TGTGCCATCAGTGGCGGGACAGCCTATGGCTACACCTTC. This codes for CAISGGTAYGYTF.

The chain has TRBV6-5 and TRBJ1-1; 7 bases are a match to TRBD1. Trimming at V came to 6 bases and at J to 7 bases, leaving 2 bases not matched to a gene. The germline CDR1 and CDR2 sequences are MNHEY and SVGAGI. This CDR3 is 11 amino acids long. CDR3 loop: CASSRTGEAFF. The CDR3 bases are TGTGCCAGCAGCAGGACAGGTGAAGCTTTCTTT.

This clone was seen a single time. The chain links TRBV28 to TRBJ2-5, with D perhaps TRBD2 (6 bases). The J call may be incorrect, as the DNA end agrees better with TRBJ2-7. This CDR3 is 13 amino acids long. CDR1 MDHEN and CDR2 SYDVKM come from the germline V gene. CDR3 protein: CASRWGTSYEQYF. In DNA form, the CDR3 reads TGTGCCAGCAGGTGGGGGACTTCCTACGAGCAGTACTTC.

This clone was detected only once. Here the CDR3 reads CAWSPGSSGANVLTF. The CDR3 DNA follows: TGTGCCTGGAGTCCGGGGAGCTCTGGGGCCAACGTCCTGACTTTC. V gene TRBV30 combines with J gene TRBJ2-6; TRBD2 is a possible D gene (5 bases). CDR3 length: 15 residues. Trimming took off 2 bases at V and 0 bases at J, with 8 bases between the two ends. Per germline, CDR1 GTSNPN and CDR2 SVGIG (reference sequence).

The chain links TRBV4-2 to TRBJ1-3, with 8 bases lining up with TRBD1. V was clipped by 1 base and J by 4 bases; unmatched bases: 6. The germline gives CDR1 LGHNA, CDR2 YNFKEQ. The length of the CDR3 is 16 residues. CDR3 residues: CASSQGLYRGGNTIYF. CDR3 sequence (DNA): TGTGCCAGCAGCCAAGGGCTTTACAGGGGGGGAAACACCATATATTTT.

The V gene is TRBV7-8, the J gene TRBJ1-6; 10 positions match TRBD1. CDR1 is SGHVS and CDR2 is FQNEAQ in the germline V gene. The CDR3 contains 18 residues. The J segment lost 10 bases and the V segment lost 6 bases, leaving 18 bases of the junction unmatched. CDR3 nucleotides: TGTGCCAGCAGTCCTTGGTCCTTAGCGGGACAGGGGAACTCACCCCTCCACTTT. Encoded protein: CASSPWSLAGQGNSPLHF.

The rearrangement links TRBV5-1 to TRBJ1-2; 8 nucleotides line up with TRBD1. J gave up 3 bases and V 4 bases, and 17 bases lay outside the gene matches. Germline V gene lookup returns CDR1 SGHRS and CDR2 YFSETQ. The CDR3 consists of 18 residues. CDR3 in DNA: TGCGCCAGCAGCGGCGGAACAGGGGGAAGAGGGTTCGACTATGGCTACACCTTC. Amino acid sequence: CASSGGTGGRGFDYGYTF.

V is TRBV5-6 and J is TRBJ2-5, with D tentatively TRBD1 (5 bases). From germline, CDR1 is SGHDT and CDR2 YYEEEE. V lost 2 bases, J lost 3 bases, and 8 bases lay in between. This CDR3 is built from 13 residues. This CDR3 reads CASSFDREETQYF. In DNA form, the CDR3 reads TGTGCCAGCAGCTTCGACAGAGAAGAGACCCAGTACTTC.

The V and J genes are TRBV6-1 and TRBJ2-7, with D perhaps given as TRBD1 or TRBD2 (5 bases each). The V end lost 1 base, the J end lost 1 base, and 11 bases lay between the germline ends. CDR1 MNHNS and CDR2 SASEGT come from the germline V gene. The CDR3 extends over 15 amino acids. This CDR3 reads CASSEVGEGSYEQYF. The DNA of the CDR3 is TGTGCCAGCAGTGAAGTTGGTGAGGGGTCCTACGAGCAGTACTTC.

J is TRBJ2-3 and V is TRBV7-9, with D perhaps TRBD2 (8 bases). Trimming left V 5 bases short and J 9 bases short, with 18 bases between. The CDR3 has 14 residues. In germline, CDR1 is SEHNR, CDR2 FQNEAQ (reference sequence). CDR3 sequence reads: CASSTQGSGGTQYF. The CDR3 DNA sequence: TGTGCCAGCAGCACACAGGGGTCGGGAGGGACGCAGTATTTT. The full variable domain, completed using reference TRBV7-9 and TRBJ2-3, is DTGVSQNPRHKITKRGQNVTFRCDPISEHNRLYWYRQTLGQGPEFLTYFQNEAQLEKSRLLSDRFSAERPKGSFSTLEIQRTEQGDSAMYLCASSTQGSGGTQYFGPGTRLTVL.

The chain has TRBV25-1 and TRBJ2-7, with D possibly TRBD1 on 5 matching bases. This CDR3 region has 12 residues. CDR1 and CDR2 from the germline V gene are MGHDK and SYGVNS. Trimming shortened V by 3 bases and J by 6 bases, and 9 bases separated the two germline ends. The CDR3 loop is CASSDPRAEQYF. The CDR3 bases are TGTGCCAGCAGTGACCCCAGGGCCGAGCAGTACTTC.

The chain combines TRBV27 with TRBJ2-7; D gene unclear. The CDR3 is 13 amino acids. Germline V lookup: CDR1 MNHEY, CDR2 SMNVEV (reference sequence). V shed 0 bases and J shed 3 bases, with 6 bases lying between them. CDR3 residues: CASSLSENYEQYF. The CDR3 coding sequence is TGTGCCAGCAGTTTATCGGAGAACTACGAGCAGTACTTC.

The CDR3 coding sequence is TGTGCCAGCAGTTTTGGAGATACGCAGTATTTT. The encoded protein is CASSFGDTQYF. The rearrangement uses TRBV6-6 and TRBJ2-3; no clear D. V was pared by 4 bases and J by 5 bases, with 4 bases between. The CDR3 is 11 amino acids. Germline values: CDR1 MNHNY, CDR2 SVGAGI (reference sequence).

The genes are TRBV6-1 and TRBJ1-5; TRBD1 matches 7 bases. Germline trimming cut 2 bases from V and 7 bases from J; bases unmatched to any gene: 5. Germline V gene data show CDR1 as MNHNS and CDR2 as SASEGT. CDR3 length: 14 amino acids. The CDR3 nucleotides are TGTGCCAGCAGTGAACTACAGGGGAGACAGCCCCAGCATTTT. Translation: CASSELQGRQPQHF.

The rearrangement joins TRBV5-4 to TRBJ2-1, with 13 bases lining up with TRBD2. The CDR3 extends over 17 amino acids. The junction had 5 bases not matched to a gene; V was cut back by 2 bases and J by 3 bases. Per the germline V gene, CDR1 is SGHNT and CDR2 is YYREEE (reference sequence). In DNA, the CDR3 is TGTGCCAGCAGCTTAGGACTAGCGGGAGAAATCTACAATGAGCAGTTCTTC. This sequence encodes CASSLGLAGEIYNEQFF.